This TCR beta chain comes out of a study of regulatory T cells in long-lasting Graves disease. Study context: For under 3 months, newly diagnosed Graves' patients had been taking antithyroid drugs.

As for time point: newly diagnosed GD, antithyroid drugs for less than 3 months. Researchers made the TCR library from RNA that was extracted from PBMCs. CDR3 length: 16 amino acids. Germline loops: CDR1 GTSNPN, CDR2 SVGIG (reference sequence). Trimming shortened V by 1 base and J by 5 bases, and 18 bases separated the two germline ends. The sample holds many counts of this clonotype. No antigen is known for it. Study observations and caveats: New patients shared fewer public clonotypes (around 880) than persistent patients did (about 2,700). Persistent disease exhibited a predilection for TRBV28, TRBJ1-2 and TRBJ2-5.

The TCR beta library used iRepertoire HTBI primers with Arm-PCR amplification of CDR3. TCRdb fed the multiplex PCR reads into MiXCR, producing one record per CDR3 protein. This table has 450,000 to 600,000 distinct CDR3 sequences, about a sixth appearing once. The sample was also reused in another study, on T cells in Graves' hyperthyroidism and ophthalmopathy. In that study: The model identified upcoming ophthalmopathy a median about 7.1 months ahead of onset.

The source is a man aged 35-49 years with Graves disease. V gene TRBV30 combines with J gene TRBJ2-1; D is ambiguous. This sample comprised peripheral blood mononuclear cells (PBMCs), obtained at new diagnosis, from a patient treated with antithyroid drugs. CDR3 bases: TGTGCCTGGAGTGCCCCCGGGCCTACATCTCACAATGAGCAGTTCTTC. Protein: CAWSAPGPTSHNEQFF.